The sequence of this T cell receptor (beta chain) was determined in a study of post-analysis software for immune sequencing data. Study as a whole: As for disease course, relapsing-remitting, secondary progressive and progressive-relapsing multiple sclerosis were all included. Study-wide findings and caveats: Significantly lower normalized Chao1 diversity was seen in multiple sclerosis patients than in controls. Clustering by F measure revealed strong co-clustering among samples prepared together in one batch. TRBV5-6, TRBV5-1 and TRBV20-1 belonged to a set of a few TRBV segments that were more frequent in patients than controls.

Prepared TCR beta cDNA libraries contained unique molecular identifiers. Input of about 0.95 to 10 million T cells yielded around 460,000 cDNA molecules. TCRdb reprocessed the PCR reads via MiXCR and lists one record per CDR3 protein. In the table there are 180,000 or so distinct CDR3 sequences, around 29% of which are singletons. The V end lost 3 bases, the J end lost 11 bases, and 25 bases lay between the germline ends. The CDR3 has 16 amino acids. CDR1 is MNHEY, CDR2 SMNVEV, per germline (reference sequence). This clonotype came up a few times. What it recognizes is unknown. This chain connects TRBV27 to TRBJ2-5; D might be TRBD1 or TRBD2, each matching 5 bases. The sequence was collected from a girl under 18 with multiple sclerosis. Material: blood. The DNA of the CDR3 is TGTGCCAGCAGTTTGATCGGGGCCTCAGGGAACAATGAGCAGTACTTC. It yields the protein CASSLIGASGNNEQYF.